This TCR beta chain stems from a study of shared clonotypes between healthy human individuals. Terminally differentiated effector memory CD45RA+ cells were left out of the naive CD8 fraction, which was CD45RO-negative and positively selected for CCR7. Sorted-subset replicate PCR reactions contained approximately 190 ng DNA, corresponding to about 30,000 T cell genomes. Using immunoSEQ multiplex PCR, the repertoire was profiled, and TCRdb retains in-frame clones only, with some absent. The table records 2 million to 2.5 million clones, about 95% of them present only once. J gave up 6 bases and V 9 bases, and 6 bases lay outside the gene matches. This CDR3 spans 13 amino acids. The germline V gene encodes CDR1 WNHNN and CDR2 SYGVQD (reference sequence).

Sequenced material: naive CD8+ T cells sorted from blood. The TCR originated in a man between 18 and 29 years old in good health. V gene TRBV10-1 combines with J gene TRBJ2-1; 9 positions match TRBD1. The CDR3 nucleotides read TGCGCCAGTACCGGGACAGGGCCCAATGAGCAGTTCTTC. The encoded protein is CASTGTGPNEQFF.